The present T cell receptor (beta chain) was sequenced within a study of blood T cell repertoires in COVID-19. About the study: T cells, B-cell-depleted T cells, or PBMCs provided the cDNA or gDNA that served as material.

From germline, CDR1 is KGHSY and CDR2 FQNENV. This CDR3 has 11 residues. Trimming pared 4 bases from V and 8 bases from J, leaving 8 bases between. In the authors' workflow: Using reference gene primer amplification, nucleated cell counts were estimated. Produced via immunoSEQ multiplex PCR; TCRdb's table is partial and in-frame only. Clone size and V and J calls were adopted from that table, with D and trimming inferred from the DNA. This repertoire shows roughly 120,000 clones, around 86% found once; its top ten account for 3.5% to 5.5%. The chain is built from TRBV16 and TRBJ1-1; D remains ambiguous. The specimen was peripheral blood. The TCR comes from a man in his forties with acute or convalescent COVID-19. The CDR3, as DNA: TGTGCCAGCAGCCCACTGACAGAAGCTTTCTTT. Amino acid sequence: CASSPLTEAFF.